The TCR beta chain under discussion was sequenced for a study of blood T cell repertoires in COVID-19. Study-wide background: Donors in the United States, Italy and Spain gave samples during acute or convalescent COVID-19. T cells, B-cell-depleted T cells, or PBMCs supplied cDNA or gDNA.

Per the authors' pipeline: The assay estimated nucleated cells by amplifying reference gene primers. Here immunoSEQ multiplex PCR was the method, and the copy in TCRdb shows in-frame clones only, minus some. V, J and clone size reflect that table, while D and trimming were determined from the DNA. The repertoire holds around 250,000 clones, with about nine tenths as singletons. V was clipped by 1 base and J by 3 bases, with 9 bases between them. The CDR3 length is 14 residues. CDR1 and CDR2 (germline): MNHNS, SASEGT. This chain connects TRBV6-1 to TRBJ2-5, with D perhaps TRBD2 (5 bases). Sequenced: peripheral blood. The TCR sequence derives from a man aged 35-49 years with active or convalescent COVID-19. The DNA of the CDR3 is TGTGCCAGCAGTGAAGAGGCGCGGGAAGAGACCCAGTACTTC. It is translated as CASSEEAREETQYF.